This TCR beta chain was recorded in a study of CD8+CD57+ T cells in acquired aplastic anemia. Study-level information: Across the sorted CD4+ and CD8+ cells, DNA amounts averaged roughly 3 ug. Study-level points and caveats: Levels of CD8+ Simpson's diversity were not significantly distinct in patients versus controls.

As for this clonotype: The target antigen is unknown.

TCR beta VDJ and CDR3 profiles were obtained from a genomic DNA template. TCRdb re-called the reads through MiXCR, storing one row per CDR3 protein. The table includes 150,000 to 200,000 distinct CDR3 sequences, around 66% detected once. There are 16 residues in the CDR3. Trimming took 3 bases from V and 1 from J; bases not matched to a gene: 5. In germline, CDR1 is SGDLS, CDR2 YYNGEE. The V and J genes are TRBV9 and TRBJ1-4, with 8 bases matching TRBD1. The sequence was collected from a human donor with severe aplastic anemia or a healthy control (not recorded which). Sequences were obtained from sorted CD4+, CD8+, or CD8+CD57+ T cells (not recorded which) from PBMCs. CDR3 amino acids: CASSGNRGVTNEKLFF. In DNA form, the CDR3 reads TGTGCCAGCAGCGGGAACAGGGGGGTAACTAATGAAAAACTGTTTTTT.